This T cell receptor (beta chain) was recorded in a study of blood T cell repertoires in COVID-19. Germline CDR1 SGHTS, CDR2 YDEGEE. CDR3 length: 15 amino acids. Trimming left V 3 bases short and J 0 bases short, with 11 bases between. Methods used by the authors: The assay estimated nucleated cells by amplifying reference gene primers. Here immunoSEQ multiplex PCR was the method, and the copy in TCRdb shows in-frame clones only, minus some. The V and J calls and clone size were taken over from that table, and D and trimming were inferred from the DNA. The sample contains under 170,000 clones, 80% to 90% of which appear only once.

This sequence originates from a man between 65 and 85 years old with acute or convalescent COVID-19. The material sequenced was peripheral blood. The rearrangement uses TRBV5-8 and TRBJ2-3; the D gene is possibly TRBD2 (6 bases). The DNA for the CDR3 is TGTGCCAGCAGCTGGGGGGTACCTAGCACAGATACGCAGTATTTT. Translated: CASSWGVPSTDTQYF.